Listed below are T cell receptor beta chains from one sample, sequenced in a study of patients and donors after allogeneic stem cell transplantation. TCRdb itself ran the RT-PCR reads through MiXCR, one entry per CDR3 protein. This table has about 110,000 distinct CDR3 sequences, approximately 35% appearing once. Sequences were obtained from blood, either unsorted or a sorted T cell fraction (not recorded which). These receptors were obtained from a human donor who was either an allogeneic HSCT recipient or a stem cell or donor lymphocyte infusion donor (not recorded which). It is not recorded whose cells these are; they may come from a transplant donor. Both conserved end residues are part of each CDR3. The order of the fields is clone size, J gene, V gene, D gene, CDR3 protein, CDR3 DNA. The D gene is left open where the match is weak. Clone size appears in some rows only: once, few, many, or a class for an expanded clone.

size: few
J: TRBJ2-2
V: TRBV27
D: TRBD2
CDR3: CASSLRLAGVQTGELFF
DNA: TGTGCCAGCAGTTTAAGGCTAGCGGGAGTACAGACGGGGGAGCTGTTTTTT

size: .
J: TRBJ1-4
V: TRBV7-9
D: .
CDR3: CAFLHPNVAEKLFF
DNA: TGTGCCTTCCTCCACCCCAATGTCGCCGAAAAACTGTTTTTT

size: few
J: TRBJ1-1
V: TRBV2
D: TRBD1
CDR3: CASRVDRGGNTEAFF
DNA: TGTGCCAGCAGGGTAGACAGGGGGGGGAACACTGAAGCTTTCTTT

size: .
J: TRBJ1-1
V: TRBV6-5
D: .
CDR3: CASSYAGVGTEAFF
DNA: TGTGCCAGCAGTTACGCAGGGGTCGGCACTGAAGCTTTCTTT

size: .
J: TRBJ1-3
V: TRBV29-1
D: .
CDR3: CSVRGPEDTIYF
DNA: TGCAGCGTTAGGGGACCGGAGGACACCATATATTTT

size: few
J: TRBJ1-6
V: TRBV21-1
D: .
CDR3: CASSSDKKDSPLHF
DNA: TGTGCCAGCAGCTCGGACAAGAAGGATTCACCCCTCCACTTT

size: few
J: TRBJ1-1
V: TRBV29-1
D: TRBD1
CDR3: CSFRDRVFTEAFF
DNA: TGCAGCTTCCGGGACAGGGTTTTCACTGAAGCTTTCTTT

size: few
J: TRBJ2-7
V: TRBV4-2
D: TRBD2
CDR3: CASSLGTSLGYEQYF
DNA: TGTGCCAGCAGCCTGGGGACTAGCCTGGGCTACGAGCAGTACTTC

size: .
J: TRBJ2-1
V: TRBV6-1
D: TRBD2
CDR3: CASKKREAVSSAYNEQFF
DNA: TGTGCCAGCAAAAAGCGGGAGGCGGTTTCGAGTGCCTACAATGAGCAGTTCTTC

size: .
J: TRBJ2-3
V: TRBV20-1
D: .
CDR3: CSARSTGTDTQYF
DNA: TGCAGTGCTAGATCAACAGGGACAGATACGCAGTATTTT

size: .
J: TRBJ2-5
V: TRBV6-6
D: TRBD2
CDR3: CASMTSGGQETQYF
DNA: TGTGCCAGCATGACTAGCGGGGGCCAAGAGACCCAGTACTTC

size: .
J: TRBJ1-5
V: TRBV4-2
D: .
CDR3: CASSQDYRFEVQPQHF
DNA: TGTGCCAGCAGCCAAGACTACCGGTTCGAGGTTCAGCCCCAGCATTTT

size: .
J: TRBJ2-5
V: TRBV12-3/TRBV12-4
D: .
CDR3: CASSAPILGERRETQYF
DNA: TGTGCCAGCAGTGCACCGATTTTGGGGGAGAGGAGGGAGACCCAGTACTTC

size: few
J: TRBJ1-1
V: TRBV30
D: TRBD1
CDR3: CAVGATGGGTEAFF
DNA: TGTGCCGTGGGAGCTACAGGGGGCGGCACTGAAGCTTTCTTT

size: few
J: TRBJ1-5
V: TRBV6-6
D: TRBD1
CDR3: CASSWGTVNQPQHF
DNA: TGTGCCAGCAGTTGGGGGACAGTCAATCAGCCCCAGCATTTT

size: .
J: TRBJ2-7
V: TRBV5-4
D: .
CDR3: CASSTGPHYEQYF
DNA: TGTGCCAGCAGCACGGGACCCCACTACGAGCAGTACTTC

size: .
J: TRBJ2-1
V: TRBV14
D: .
CDR3: CASSQKDGRSYNEQFF
DNA: TGTGCCAGCAGCCAAAAGGACGGCCGCTCCTACAATGAGCAGTTCTTC

size: .
J: TRBJ2-1
V: TRBV13
D: .
CDR3: CASAPRRGESGAYNEQFF
DNA: TGTGCCAGCGCCCCCCGCCGCGGGGAAAGCGGAGCTTACAATGAGCAGTTCTTC

size: .
J: TRBJ2-3
V: TRBV4-3
D: .
CDR3: CASSQVGGTDTQYF
DNA: TGCGCCAGCAGCCAAGTGGGGGGCACAGATACGCAGTATTTT

size: few
J: TRBJ1-1
V: TRBV12-3/TRBV12-4
D: .
CDR3: CASSLREFEAFF
DNA: TGTGCCAGCAGTTTACGGGAGTTTGAAGCTTTCTTT

size: .
J: TRBJ1-4
V: TRBV12-3/TRBV12-4
D: TRBD1
CDR3: CASRPGDRVQNEKLFF
DNA: TGTGCCAGCCGCCCGGGGGACAGGGTTCAAAATGAAAAACTGTTTTTT

size: .
J: TRBJ2-1
V: TRBV5-1
D: TRBD2
CDR3: CASRLAENYNEQFF
DNA: TGCGCCAGCAGACTAGCGGAAAACTACAATGAGCAGTTCTTC

size: .
J: TRBJ1-2
V: TRBV7-9
D: TRBD1
CDR3: CASSSPGQENYGYTF
DNA: TGTGCCAGCAGCTCACCCGGACAGGAAAACTATGGCTACACCTTC

size: .
J: TRBJ2-7
V: TRBV5-1
D: .
CDR3: CASSLVGPSYEQYF
DNA: TGCGCCAGCAGCTTGGTAGGACCAAGCTACGAGCAGTACTTC

size: few
J: TRBJ1-5
V: TRBV2
D: TRBD1
CDR3: CASSRRVWTGINSNQPQHF
DNA: TGTGCCAGCAGTAGAAGGGTATGGACAGGGATTAATAGCAATCAGCCCCAGCATTTT

size: .
J: TRBJ2-5
V: TRBV7-9
D: .
CDR3: CASSLSYQETQYF
DNA: TGTGCCAGCAGCTTATCGTACCAAGAGACCCAGTACTTC

size: few
J: TRBJ2-1
V: TRBV20-1
D: TRBD2
CDR3: CSASGRPWNEQFF
DNA: TGCAGTGCTAGCGGGAGGCCATGGAATGAGCAGTTCTTC

size: .
J: TRBJ1-4
V: TRBV6-1
D: .
CDR3: CASKPYPGSPGGEKLFF
DNA: TGTGCCAGCAAACCCTACCCTGGCAGCCCTGGGGGTGAAAAACTGTTTTTT

size: .
J: TRBJ2-7
V: TRBV6-1
D: TRBD1
CDR3: CASIRTGGYEQYF
DNA: TGTGCCAGCATTAGGACAGGCGGCTACGAGCAGTACTTC

size: .
J: TRBJ2-7
V: TRBV18
D: .
CDR3: CASSPTLLSSYEQYF
DNA: TGTGCCAGCTCACCTACCCTTCTGAGCTCCTACGAGCAGTACTTC

size: once
J: TRBJ2-3
V: TRBV7-8
D: .
CDR3: CASSLLVDTQYF
DNA: TGTGCCAGCAGCCTACTGGTAGATACGCAGTATTTT

size: .
J: TRBJ1-1
V: TRBV20-1
D: .
CDR3: CSARVWGADTEAFF
DNA: TGCAGTGCTAGAGTTTGGGGGGCGGACACTGAAGCTTTCTTT

size: .
J: TRBJ1-2
V: TRBV6-6
D: .
CDR3: CASSLSIGRNYGYTF
DNA: TGTGCCAGCAGCTTGTCCATAGGACGGAACTATGGCTACACCTTC

size: .
J: TRBJ2-4
V: TRBV28
D: TRBD1
CDR3: CASSSDRGYIQYF
DNA: TGTGCCAGCAGCTCCGACAGGGGATACATTCAGTACTTC

size: few
J: TRBJ1-5
V: TRBV18
D: .
CDR3: CASSRESSNQPQHF
DNA: TGTGCCAGCTCACGAGAGAGCAGCAATCAGCCCCAGCATTTT

size: .
J: TRBJ1-1
V: TRBV6-6
D: .
CDR3: CASIEVFEAFF
DNA: TGTGCCAGCATTGAGGTGTTCGAAGCTTTCTTT

size: few
J: TRBJ2-1
V: TRBV24-1
D: .
CDR3: CATSGGAGTTVFPQFF
DNA: TGTGCCACCAGTGGTGGAGCGGGGACAACCGTTTTCCCCCAGTTCTTC

size: few
J: TRBJ1-4
V: TRBV12-3/TRBV12-4
D: .
CDR3: CASSYNYNEKLFF
DNA: TGTGCCAGCAGTTACAACTATAATGAAAAACTGTTTTTT

size: .
J: TRBJ2-7
V: TRBV20-1
D: .
CDR3: CSARVRQWPYEQYF
DNA: TGCAGTGCTAGAGTTAGGCAGTGGCCCTACGAGCAGTACTTC

size: few
J: TRBJ1-3
V: TRBV3-1
D: .
CDR3: CASSRGHNSGNTIYF
DNA: TGTGCCAGCAGCAGAGGACACAACTCTGGAAACACCATATATTTT

size: few
J: TRBJ1-5
V: TRBV7-2
D: .
CDR3: CASTLGPLGNQPQHF
DNA: TGTGCCAGCACCCTAGGTCCATTGGGCAATCAGCCCCAGCATTTT

size: .
J: TRBJ2-7
V: TRBV5-1
D: TRBD1
CDR3: CASSQLTGGNEQYF
DNA: TGCGCCAGCAGCCAGCTGACAGGGGGTAACGAGCAGTACTTC

size: few
J: TRBJ1-2
V: TRBV20-1
D: .
CDR3: CSARATWTLEGYTF
DNA: TGCAGTGCTAGAGCCACCTGGACCCTCGAAGGCTACACCTTC

size: few
J: TRBJ1-1
V: TRBV7-2
D: .
CDR3: CASSLEANTEAFF
DNA: TGTGCCAGCAGCTTAGAGGCAAACACTGAAGCTTTCTTT

size: many
J: TRBJ1-3
V: TRBV6-5
D: .
CDR3: CASRNSGNTIYF
DNA: TGTGCCAGCAGAAACTCTGGAAACACCATATATTTT

size: .
J: TRBJ2-7
V: TRBV5-1
D: TRBD2
CDR3: CASSYLAGSTYEQYF
DNA: TGCGCCAGCAGCTACTTAGCGGGGAGCACCTACGAGCAGTACTTC

size: few
J: TRBJ2-1
V: TRBV29-1
D: .
CDR3: CSVWFREKYEQFF
DNA: TGCAGCGTTTGGTTCAGGGAGAAGTATGAGCAGTTCTTC

size: few
J: TRBJ2-1
V: TRBV24-1
D: TRBD2
CDR3: CATSEERENDEQFF
DNA: TGTGCCACCAGTGAGGAGCGGGAGAATGATGAGCAGTTCTTC

size: few
J: TRBJ2-3
V: TRBV4-2
D: TRBD2
CDR3: CASSLRGLAGGLSTDTQYF
DNA: TGTGCCAGCAGCCTAAGGGGGCTAGCGGGAGGCTTGAGCACAGATACGCAGTATTTT

size: .
J: TRBJ2-7
V: TRBV21-1
D: .
CDR3: CASSKDSRFGQYF
DNA: TGTGCCAGCAGCAAAGATAGCAGGTTCGGTCAGTACTTC

size: .
J: TRBJ2-3
V: TRBV20-1
D: TRBD2
CDR3: CSVPLAGGADTQYF
DNA: TGCAGTGTTCCACTAGCGGGAGGAGCAGATACGCAGTATTTT

size: many
J: TRBJ1-1
V: TRBV7-9
D: .
CDR3: CASSFQGLSEAFF
DNA: TGTGCCAGCAGCTTCCAGGGGTTAAGTGAAGCTTTCTTT

size: few
J: TRBJ1-2
V: TRBV15
D: .
CDR3: CATSSWDAVFYGYTF
DNA: TGTGCCACCAGCAGCTGGGATGCGGTCTTCTATGGCTACACCTTC

size: few
J: TRBJ1-4
V: TRBV7-8
D: .
CDR3: CASSSRRSNEKLFF
DNA: TGTGCCAGCAGCTCGAGACGGTCTAATGAAAAACTGTTTTTT